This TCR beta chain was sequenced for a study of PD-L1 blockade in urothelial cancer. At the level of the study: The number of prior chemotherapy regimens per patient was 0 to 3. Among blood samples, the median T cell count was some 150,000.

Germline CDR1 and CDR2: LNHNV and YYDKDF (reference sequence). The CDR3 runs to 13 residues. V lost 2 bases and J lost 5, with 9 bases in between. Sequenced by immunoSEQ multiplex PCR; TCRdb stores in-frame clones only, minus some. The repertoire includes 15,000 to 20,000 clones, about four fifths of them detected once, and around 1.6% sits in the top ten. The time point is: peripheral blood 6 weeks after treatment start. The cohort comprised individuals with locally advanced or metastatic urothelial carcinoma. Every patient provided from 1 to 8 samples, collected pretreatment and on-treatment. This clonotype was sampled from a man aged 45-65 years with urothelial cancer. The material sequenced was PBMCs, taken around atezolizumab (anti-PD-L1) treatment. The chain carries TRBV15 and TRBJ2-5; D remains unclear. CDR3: CATSRNQRETQYF. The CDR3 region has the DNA TGTGCCACCAGCAGAAACCAACGGGAGACCCAGTACTTC.